The present T cell receptor (beta chain) was sequenced within a study of identical twins. TCRdb re-derived calls from the 5' RACE reads in MiXCR, one entry per CDR3 protein. The top ten hold about 15% of the sample, which has some 230,000 distinct CDR3 sequences, approximately 7.1% seen once. There are a few counts of this clonotype. Antigen unknown. V shed 5 bases and J 0 bases; nucleotides not matched to a gene: 3. The germline V gene encodes CDR1 SGHNT and CDR2 YENEEA. The CDR3 is made up of 15 amino acids. Findings and caveats of the study: Out-of-frame TCR alpha sharing observed in monozygotic twins exceeded model estimates. The more abundant beta clonotypes in cord blood had fewer insertions, and memory repertoires did not show this.

The sample also formed part of further work on T cells expressing NK-cell markers. That report notes: Repertoire data for TCR beta were derived from sorted T cells (CD3+CD56+NKG2C+, CD3+CD56+NKG2C- and CD3+CD56-NKG2C+). Questions lingered over whether expanded NKG2C+ T cell clones were HCMV-specific.

This chain links TRBV11-3 with TRBJ2-5, with TRBD2 matching over 10 bases. The origin of this receptor is a young woman in good health. Sequenced sample: CD8+ T cells sorted from blood. The CDR3 is CASSVTSGDQETQYF. Written as DNA, the CDR3 is TGTGCCAGCAGCGTTACTAGCGGGGACCAAGAGACCCAGTACTTC.